The rows below give T cell receptor beta chains drawn from one sample of a study of blood T cell repertoires in COVID-19. The assay was immunoSEQ multiplex PCR, and TCRdb's table has in-frame clones only and misses some. The sample yields 150,000 to 200,000 clones, about 86% seen once. Material: peripheral blood. These receptor sequences come from a human donor with acute or convalescent COVID-19. The donor label of this sample is uncertain. Each CDR3 is given with its conserved first and last residue. The order of the fields is J gene, D gene, clone size, V gene, CDR3 DNA, CDR3 protein. The D gene is left open where the match is weak. A clone size is listed for some rows: how often the clone was seen (once, few, many), or a class if it is expanded.

>TRBJ1-2|NA|once|TRBV5-1
TGCGCCAGCAGCTTGGGCAGGGAGGGCTATGGCTACACCTTC
CASSLGREGYGYTF
>TRBJ2-6|NA|NA|TRBV28
TGTGCCAGCAGTTTCAGGGGCACTGGGGCCAACGTCCTGACTTTC
CASSFRGTGANVLTF
>TRBJ2-7|TRBD2|NA|TRBV5-1
TGCGCCAGCAGCTTTGGGGCGGGGGCCTACGAGCAGTACTTC
CASSFGAGAYEQYF
>TRBJ2-2|NA|NA|TRBV10-3
TGTGCCATCAGGGTGGTAGTAGACGGGGAGCTGTTTTTT
CAIRVVVDGELFF
>TRBJ2-1|NA|NA|TRBV28
TGTGCCAGCAGTTTGCCTACCTCCTACAATGAGCAGTTCTTC
CASSLPTSYNEQFF
>TRBJ1-5|TRBD1|NA|TRBV19
TGTGCCAGTAGTAATTCTGGTCAGGGGGGAGGTCAGCCCCAGCATTTT
CASSNSGQGGGQPQHF
>TRBJ1-2|TRBD1|NA|TRBV9
TGTGCCAGCAGCGCCCGACAGGGTAGCGATGGCTACACCTTC
CASSARQGSDGYTF
>TRBJ1-1|NA|NA|TRBV12-5
TGTGCTAGTGGTGCGGTAAACTCCATGAACACTGAAGCTTTCTTT
CASGAVNSMNTEAFF
>TRBJ1-6|NA|NA|TRBV30
TGTGCCTGGAGGGGGGGAAAGGGGAATTCACCCCTCCACTTT
CAWRGGKGNSPLHF
>TRBJ1-4|TRBD1|NA|TRBV7-2
TGTGCCAGCAGACCAGGGGGCGGCGCAACTAATGAAAAACTGTTTTTT
CASRPGGGATNEKLFF
>TRBJ1-6|NA|NA|TRBV30
TGTGCCTGGAGTGTGAGGTTGGGGACTGAAAATCCCCCCCTCCACTTT
CAWSVRLGTENPPLHF
>TRBJ2-5|TRBD2|NA|TRBV27
TGTGCCTGCAGCCCAAGCGGGACCCAAGAGACCCAGTACTTC
CACSPSGTQETQYF
>TRBJ1-2|TRBD1|NA|TRBV28
TGTGCCAGCAGTTTAGGACAGGGTGATGGCTACACCTTC
CASSLGQGDGYTF
>TRBJ1-1|NA|NA|TRBV5-4
TGTGCCAGCAGTCTCGACACGATTAACACTGAAGCTTTCTTT
CASSLDTINTEAFF
>TRBJ2-4|TRBD2|NA|TRBV19
TGTGCCAGTAGTCCCTGGACTAGCGGGAGGACTATAGCCAAAAACATTCAGTACTTC
CASSPWTSGRTIAKNIQYF
>TRBJ1-2|NA|NA|TRBV5-4
TGTGCCAGCAGCCCGGACCAGGGCAGAACTTATGGCTACACCTTC
CASSPDQGRTYGYTF
>TRBJ1-3|NA|few|TRBV5-6
TGTGCCAGCAGCTTCAGGGGCCACTCTGGAAACACCATATATTTT
CASSFRGHSGNTIYF
>TRBJ2-7|TRBD1|NA|TRBV6-5
TGTGCCTGCCGGGACAGGGATCGGGAGTACTTC
CACRDRDREYF
>TRBJ1-2|TRBD1|NA|TRBV5-4
TGTGCCAGCAGCCCGGACAGGGATTCCGGCTACACCTTC
CASSPDRDSGYTF
>TRBJ2-2|TRBD2|NA|TRBV7-9
TGTGCCAGCAGCTCGGGACTAGCGGGGGGAACGAGAACCGGGGAGCTGTTTTTT
CASSSGLAGGTRTGELFF
>TRBJ1-1|NA|once|TRBV7-3
TGTGCCAGCAGCTTACAGGGATCCACTGAAGCTTTCTTT
CASSLQGSTEAFF
>TRBJ1-1|TRBD1|NA|TRBV18
TGTGCCAGCTCACCTCTCCCAGGGACAGGGGGCATGGGTGGGACTGAAGCTTTCTTT
CASSPLPGTGGMGGTEAFF
>TRBJ1-2|NA|NA|TRBV5-4
TGTGCCAGCAGCTCCTTCATCTCACAGGGTAACTATGGCTACACCTTC
CASSSFISQGNYGYTF
>TRBJ2-7|NA|NA|TRBV6-5
TGTGCCAGCAGCCGACAGGTAGGATTGAACTACGAGCAGTACTTC
CASSRQVGLNYEQYF
>TRBJ1-2|NA|NA|TRBV9
TGTGCCAGCAGCCCTTTACACAATATCTATGGCTACACCTTC
CASSPLHNIYGYTF
>TRBJ2-1|TRBD1|NA|TRBV29-1
TGCAGCGCTGCCTCGAGACCCGGGACAGGAAATAATGAGCAGTTCTTC
CSAASRPGTGNNEQFF
>TRBJ1-1|NA|NA|TRBV3-1/TRBV3-2
TGTGCCAGCAGCCCAACAGGGCAGAGTGAAGCTTTCTTT
CASSPTGQSEAFF
>TRBJ2-5|TRBD1|NA|TRBV5-1
TGCGCCAGCAGCCGTATGGGACAGACCGCAGAGACCCAGTACTTC
CASSRMGQTAETQYF
>TRBJ1-6|TRBD1|NA|TRBV19
TGTGCCAGTAGTCCCACGACAGGGGGTAATTCACCCCTCCACTTT
CASSPTTGGNSPLHF
>TRBJ2-1|TRBD2|few|TRBV10-3
TGTGCCATCAGTGCCACTAGCGGGGGTAACAATGAGCAGTTCTTC
CAISATSGGNNEQFF
>TRBJ1-1|TRBD1|NA|TRBV2
TGTGCCAGCTGCTACAGACAGGGAACTGAAGCTTTCTTT
CASCYRQGTEAFF
>TRBJ2-5|NA|NA|TRBV3-1/TRBV3-2
TGTGCCAGCAGCCAAGATTCACAGGCCATGACCCAGTACTTC
CASSQDSQAMTQYF
>TRBJ1-2|TRBD1|few|TRBV5-5
TGTGCCAGCAGCGCACGCGACAGGGGAGAATCACGAGCTAACTATGGCTACACCTTC
CASSARDRGESRANYGYTF
>TRBJ2-7|NA|NA|TRBV5-4
TGTGCCAGCAGCCCGACTACCGGCTACGAGCAGTACTTC
CASSPTTGYEQYF
>TRBJ2-3|NA|NA|TRBV7-2
TGTGCCAGCAGCCCCTCCGACACAGGTGGGGATACGCAGTATTTT
CASSPSDTGGDTQYF
>TRBJ2-7|TRBD2|NA|TRBV2
TGTGCCAGCAGGGGACTAGCGGGGGGCCAGCAGTACTTC
CASRGLAGGQQYF
>TRBJ2-5|NA|NA|TRBV7-3
TGTGCCAGCAGTCCTAAGCCGGGGAAGGGAGAGACCCAGTACTTC
CASSPKPGKGETQYF
>TRBJ1-1|NA|NA|TRBV5-4
TGTGCCAGCAGCTGGGGGCAGGGTTACACTGAAGCTTTCTTT
CASSWGQGYTEAFF
>TRBJ2-2|NA|NA|TRBV3-1/TRBV3-2
TGTGCCAGCAGCCAAGTACAGATAGAAACCGGGGAGCTGTTTTTT
CASSQVQIETGELFF
>TRBJ2-7|NA|few|TRBV19
TGTGCCAGTAGCACCACAGGGAGCTCCTACGAGCAGTACTTC
CASSTTGSSYEQYF
>TRBJ1-1|NA|NA|TRBV30
TGTGCCTGGAGTGTGACTCATGGCGGTAACACTGAAGCTTTCTTT
CAWSVTHGGNTEAFF
>TRBJ1-4|NA|few|TRBV11-2
TGTGCCAGCAGCTCCAACAGGGCAACTAATGAAAAACTGTTTTTT
CASSSNRATNEKLFF
>TRBJ1-2|TRBD1|NA|TRBV5-1
TGCGCCAGCAGCTTGGGAGGGGGCGCGGGCTATGGCTACACCTTC
CASSLGGGAGYGYTF
>TRBJ1-3|NA|NA|TRBV11-2
TGTGCCAGCACCATAACAGGGAAAACGACAAACACCATATATTTT
CASTITGKTTNTIYF
>TRBJ1-2|NA|once|TRBV2
TGTGCCAGCGCATACAGGAGATTGAATTACGGCTACACCTTC
CASAYRRLNYGYTF
>TRBJ1-2|TRBD1|once|TRBV6-5
TGTGCCAGCAGTCCCCAGGGGGCAGGCGGCTACACCTTC
CASSPQGAGGYTF
>TRBJ2-1|TRBD2|NA|TRBV6-5
TGTGCCAGCAGCCCCTCTGGCGGGGGGGGGAATGAGCAGTTCTTC
CASSPSGGGGNEQFF
>TRBJ2-5|TRBD2|NA|TRBV14
TGTGCCAGCAGCAAAGCCTGGCTAGCGGGAGTCGGGACGCAAGAGACCCAGTACTTC
CASSKAWLAGVGTQETQYF
>TRBJ2-7|TRBD2|NA|TRBV5-4
TGTGCCAGCAGCTTGCCTAGCGGGGGAAGCTCCTACGAGCAGTACTTC
CASSLPSGGSSYEQYF
>TRBJ1-5|TRBD1|NA|TRBV19
TGTGCCAGTAGTATCTTGAAGGGGGCAAGCAATCAGCCCCAGCATTTT
CASSILKGASNQPQHF
>TRBJ2-3|TRBD1|NA|TRBV2
TGTGCCAGCAGTCCGACAGGGCGGCCAGATACGCAGTATTTT
CASSPTGRPDTQYF
>TRBJ2-7|TRBD2|once|TRBV7-7
TGTGCCAGCAGCTTAAACCCGGGGACTAGCGGAGATTCCTACGAGCAGTACTTC
CASSLNPGTSGDSYEQYF